One sample yielded the 20 T cell receptor beta chains listed below, sequenced in a study of blood T cell repertoires in COVID-19 (dated by TCRdb to the early 2020s). Preparation of the library involved the immunoSEQ multiplex PCR assay. TCRdb carries this immuneACCESS record with in-frame sequences only. Its versions omit some clonotypes, under half of them owing to an unresolved V gene in the studies checked, with the rest unexplained. Here the sample has approximately 190,000 clones; around nine tenths occur a single time. Roughly 6.2% of the sample rests with the top ten. The sample was peripheral blood. These receptors all stem from a woman aged 40-49 years who had recovered from COVID-19.

The chain employs TRBV3-1 (or the pseudogene TRBV3-2) and TRBJ2-7; perhaps TRBD1 as D (5 bases). Looked up from germline, CDR1 is LGHDT and CDR2 is YNNKEL (reference sequence). The V end lost 4 bases, the J end lost 2 bases, and 12 bases lay between the germline ends. The CDR3 is 14 residues long. The CDR3 region has the DNA TGTGCCAGCAGCCGAAGGGGTCTCCCCTACGAGCAGTACTTC. It is translated as CASSRRGLPYEQYF.

CDR3 loop: CASSPTNNYGYTF. The CDR3 nucleotides are TGTGCCAGTAGTCCGACAAACAACTATGGCTACACCTTC. V gene TRBV19 combines with J gene TRBJ1-2; D is unclear. CDR3 length: 13 amino acids. Trimming stripped 5 bases from V and 2 bases from J, with 9 bases between. Germline V gene data show CDR1 as LNHDA and CDR2 as SQIVND (reference sequence).

The genes are TRBV5-8 and TRBJ1-1; no clear D. V lost 5 bases, J lost 4 bases, and 9 bases lay in between. The germline V gene has CDR1 SGHTS and CDR2 YDEGEE. The CDR3 runs 12 residues. CDR3 residues: CASSYTGTEAFF. Here the CDR3 DNA reads TGTGCCAGCAGTTACACGGGCACTGAAGCTTTCTTT.

The chain carries TRBV6-5 and TRBJ2-3; no clear D gene. V dropped 1 base and J dropped 6 bases, with 8 bases sitting between them. The CDR3 runs to 13 residues. Looked up from germline, CDR1 is MNHEY and CDR2 is SVGAGI. Here the CDR3 reads CASSYYPRDTQYF. In nucleotides, the CDR3 is TGTGCCAGCAGTTACTACCCCCGGGATACGCAGTATTTT.

The chain is built from TRBV19 and TRBJ2-3, with D possibly being TRBD1 (6 bases). Germline V gene data show CDR1 as LNHDA and CDR2 as SQIVND (reference sequence). This CDR3 contains 16 residues. Between the trimmed V and J ends, which lost 3 bases and 4 bases, there was a span of 17 bases. DNA for the CDR3: TGTGCCAGTAGTATCGGGGCAGGGGACCTATCAGATACGCAGTATTTT. This codes for CASSIGAGDLSDTQYF.

The chain recombines TRBV18 with TRBJ2-5; TRBD1 might be the D (6 bases). CDR3 length: 16 residues. CDR1 is KGHSH, CDR2 LQKENI, per germline. Trimming left V 3 bases short and J 2 bases short, with 16 bases between. CDR3 in amino acids: CASSPQPQGPQETQYF. CDR3 DNA: TGTGCCAGCTCACCTCAACCCCAGGGGCCTCAAGAGACCCAGTACTTC.

The chain carries TRBV5-1 and TRBJ2-7, with 11 nucleotides matching TRBD2. Germline assignment: CDR1 SGHRS and CDR2 YFSETQ. This CDR3 has 14 residues. Trimming at V came to 2 bases and at J to 3 bases, leaving 1 base not matched to a gene. Written as DNA, the CDR3 is TGCGCCAGCAGCTTCGGACTAGCGGGCTACGAGCAGTACTTC. Translation: CASSFGLAGYEQYF.

The V and J genes are TRBV6-2 or TRBV6-3 and TRBJ2-1; 13 nucleotides match TRBD2. V gave up 2 bases and J gave up 4 bases; unmatched junction bases: 5. In germline, CDR1 is MNHEY, CDR2 SVGEGT. This CDR3 comprises 17 residues. CDR3 amino acids: CASSYPTSGRQYNEQFF. The CDR3 nucleotides read TGTGCCAGCAGTTACCCGACTAGCGGGAGGCAATACAATGAGCAGTTCTTC.

A few counts support this clone. This rearrangement joins TRBV18 to TRBJ1-1; D perhaps matches TRBD1 (6 bases). V was clipped by 4 bases and J by 3 bases, with 12 bases between them. Germline V gives CDR1 KGHSH, CDR2 LQKENI. CDR3 length equals 14 residues. The CDR3 DNA reads as TGTGCCAGCTCACTCCGACAGGCGGACACTGAAGCTTTCTTT. Translated, it gives CASSLRQADTEAFF.

The chain carries TRBV2 and TRBJ2-1; D may be TRBD1 (6 bases). Between the trimmed V and J ends, which lost 4 bases and 2 bases, there was a span of 12 bases. This CDR3 region has 15 residues. The germline V gene encodes CDR1 SNHLY and CDR2 FYNNEI. DNA for the CDR3: TGTGCCAGCAGTGTGGGGGCGGCTCCCTACAATGAGCAGTTCTTC. The encoded protein is CASSVGAAPYNEQFF.

V usage is TRBV28 and J usage is TRBJ1-1; D may be TRBD1 (5 bases). The CDR3 runs 13 residues. In germline, CDR1 is MDHEN, CDR2 SYDVKM. V was clipped by 3 bases and J by 6 bases, with 11 bases between them. CDR3 sequence reads: CASSLQGWSEAFF. CDR3 nucleotide sequence: TGTGCCAGCAGTTTGCAGGGTTGGTCTGAAGCTTTCTTT.

The table lists this clone with a count of one. The rearrangement links TRBV19 to TRBJ1-5; 12 nucleotides line up with TRBD1. From germline, CDR1 is LNHDA and CDR2 SQIVND (reference sequence). V was clipped by 6 bases and J by 2 bases; unmatched bases: 8. There are 17 residues in the CDR3. In DNA form, the CDR3 reads TGTGCCAGTAGGACGGGACAGGGGGCGGGCGGCAATCAGCCCCAGCATTTT. Residues: CASRTGQGAGGNQPQHF.

The V and J genes are TRBV6-5 and TRBJ1-5, with D possibly matching TRBD1 (5 bases). V shed 11 bases and J shed 3 bases, with 14 bases lying between them. The CDR3 extends over 13 amino acids. Germline lookup yields CDR1 MNHEY and CDR2 SVGAGI. The DNA for the CDR3 is TGTGCCGTCCGGACACTGTCCAATCAGCCCCAGCATTTT. It specifies CAVRTLSNQPQHF.

CDR3 nucleotide sequence: TGTGCCTGGAGTTTCTCCAGGACTAGCGGGAGCAAAAACATTCAGTACTTC. It encodes CAWSFSRTSGSKNIQYF. The V and J genes are TRBV30 and TRBJ2-4; 13 bases align to TRBD2. This CDR3 comprises 17 residues. Per germline, CDR1 GTSNPN and CDR2 SVGIG (reference sequence). The V and J ends lost 2 bases and 3 bases, in that order; junction bases with no gene match: 7. The complete variable domain, with remaining parts taken from reference TRBV30 and TRBJ2-4, reads SQTIHQWPATLVQPVGSPLSLECTVEGTSNPNLYWYRQAAGRGLQLLFYSVGIGQISSEVPQNLSASRPQDRQFILSSKKLLLSDSGFYLCAWSFSRTSGSKNIQYFGAGTRLSVL.

The chain uses TRBV6-5 and TRBJ2-7; D ambiguous. This CDR3 region has 15 residues. CDR1 and CDR2 from the germline V gene are MNHEY and SVGAGI. Trimming pared 0 bases from V and 0 bases from J, leaving 9 bases between. The CDR3 protein is CASSYSSSSSYEQYF. The CDR3 bases are TGTGCCAGCAGTTACTCATCGTCGAGCTCCTACGAGCAGTACTTC.

This chain joins TRBV6-5 and TRBJ1-5; D remains ambiguous. This CDR3 has 13 amino acids. CDR1 MNHEY and CDR2 SVGAGI come from the germline V gene. V gave up 6 bases and J gave up 0 bases, with 6 bases separating them. The CDR3 protein is CASRAASNQPQHF. The CDR3 region has the DNA TGTGCCAGCAGGGCTGCTAGCAATCAGCCCCAGCATTTT.

This rearrangement joins TRBV4-2 to TRBJ2-5; the D gene is possibly TRBD2 (6 bases). The CDR3 contains 17 residues. Trimming stripped 0 bases from V and 4 bases from J, with 18 bases between. Germline CDR1 reads LGHNA; CDR2 reads YNFKEQ. This CDR3 reads CASSQERASASGETQYF. CDR3 DNA sequence: TGTGCCAGCAGCCAAGAAAGGGCTAGCGCTAGTGGAGAGACCCAGTACTTC.

J is TRBJ2-1 and V is TRBV27; 8 nucleotides line up with TRBD2. The CDR3 spans 18 residues. The ends lost 6 bases at V and 0 bases at J; junction bases unmatched: 13. In germline, CDR1 is MNHEY, CDR2 SMNVEV (reference sequence). Here the CDR3 DNA reads TGTGCCAGCAGCCGAGGGGTTAGCGGGACGAGCTCCTACAATGAGCAGTTCTTC. Translated, it gives CASSRGVSGTSSYNEQFF.

The V gene is TRBV18, the J gene TRBJ1-1, with TRBD1 matching 8 bases. The CDR3 is 15 amino acids. Germline CDR1 is KGHSH and CDR2 is LQKENI. After removal of 5 bases from V and 1 base from J, the junction contained 6 bases not matched to a gene. CDR3 loop: CASSGETGANTEAFF. Written as DNA, the CDR3 is TGTGCCAGCTCAGGGGAGACAGGGGCGAACACTGAAGCTTTCTTT.

This clone was counted between two and nine times. CDR3 DNA: TGCGCCAGCAGCCCGGGACAGGGGGCACTTCTTGGCTACACCTTC. Translating gives CASSPGQGALLGYTF. This chain joins TRBV5-1 and TRBJ1-2; 12 bases fit TRBD1. V was pared by 4 bases and J by 7 bases, with 8 bases of the junction left unmatched. The CDR3 has 15 amino acids. Germline-derived CDR1 and CDR2 are SGHRS and YFSETQ.